This is a list of T cell receptor beta chains from one sample in a study of shared clonotypes between healthy human individuals. Data came from immunoSEQ multiplex PCR; TCRdb stores just in-frame clones and leaves some out. Of a few hundred thousand clones listed, less than 85% were seen once; the top ten hold 10%. The sequenced sample consisted of memory CD4+ T cells sorted from blood. These receptors came from a man under 40 in good health. CDR3s include the opening cysteine and the closing phenylalanine or tryptophan. Not all rows give a size; the values are once, few, many and, for expanded clones, a class.

len,j_gene,abundance,v_gene,CDR3aa
19,TRBJ2-3,once,TRBV12-2,CASRLGLAGALICTDTQYF
17,TRBJ2-3,.,TRBV7-9,CASSPGTSGASTDTQYF
13,TRBJ2-5,many,TRBV29-1,CSFRQGAQETQYF
15,TRBJ2-2,.,TRBV15,CATSRVELGTGELFF
15,TRBJ2-5,.,TRBV19,CASSIDDRAWETQYF
17,TRBJ2-7,.,TRBV7-2,CASSLLAGRAGGGEQYF
14,TRBJ1-5,.,TRBV4-1,CASSPRQSNQPQHF
16,TRBJ2-7,.,TRBV5-6,CASSPGLAGLGVEQYF
15,TRBJ1-1,.,TRBV7-3,CASSLGAGGNTEAFF
11,TRBJ2-1,.,TRBV7-2,CASSFFNEQFF
14,TRBJ2-7,.,TRBV10-2,CASSGEDYRTEQYF
16,TRBJ2-5,once,TRBV2,CASRDRLAGGKETQYF
16,TRBJ2-7,.,TRBV18,CASSPLAYGTFYEQYF
15,TRBJ2-5,.,TRBV7-2,CASSPKNFYQEAQYF
13,TRBJ1-2,few,TRBV2,CASTGTGSYGYTF
17,TRBJ1-1,.,TRBV19,CASSPLAPGQVNTEAFF
13,TRBJ2-7,.,TRBV5-1,CASSMTTGNEQYF
14,TRBJ2-7,once,TRBV6-1,CASSTTGQSYEQYF
17,TRBJ2-7,.,TRBV9,CASSASGLAGGANEQYF
14,TRBJ2-1,.,TRBV25-1,CASSEREPPGEQFF
16,TRBJ2-5,once,TRBV5-5,CASSLVLAGNQETQYF
13,TRBJ2-7,.,TRBV28,CASRDRGSHEQYF
13,TRBJ2-1,few,TRBV6-1,CASRVQGFDEQFF
17,TRBJ2-1,few,TRBV7-9,CASSLALEVWVDNEQFF
18,TRBJ1-3,.,TRBV25-1,CASSESHEGLLSGNTIYF
15,TRBJ1-1,.,TRBV19,CASSVGQGAITEAFF
13,TRBJ2-7,.,TRBV7-2,CASSARVSYEQYF
15,TRBJ1-4,.,TRBV5-1,CASRRGLATNEKLFF
15,TRBJ2-1,.,TRBV5-1,CASNPTDLGINEQFF
17,TRBJ1-2,.,TRBV10-3,CAISERPGQGATYGYTF
16,TRBJ2-5,few,TRBV11-2,CASSLSTWTAQETQYF